This T cell receptor (beta chain) appears in the sequencing data of a study of blood T cell repertoires in COVID-19. Study overall: Acute and convalescent COVID-19 specimens originated in the United States, Italy and Spain.

How the authors handled the data: It was from reference gene primer amplification that nucleated cell counts were estimated. Clones were read by immunoSEQ multiplex PCR, and TCRdb kept only the in-frame ones, dropping some. V, J and clone size reflect that table, while D and trimming were determined from the DNA. The sample has 150,000 to 200,000 clones, roughly 80% seen once; the top ten hold around 8%. Germline V gene data show CDR1 as SEHNR and CDR2 as FQNEAQ (reference sequence). V gave up 2 bases and J gave up 7 bases, with 14 bases separating them. CDR3 length: 14 residues. The rearrangement links TRBV7-9 to TRBJ1-1, with no clear D. Sequencing was carried out using peripheral blood. The sequence was obtained from a woman aged 70 to 79 with acute or convalescent COVID-19. CDR3 bases: TGTGCCAGCAGCTTATCGGGGTTTGTCGATGAAGCTTTCTTT. Its translation: CASSLSGFVDEAFF.